A single sample is the source of the 27 T cell receptor beta chains below, sequenced in a study of blood T cell repertoires in COVID-19. TCRdb's table, derived via immunoSEQ multiplex PCR, lists solely in-frame clones and lacks some. The data show around 150,000 clones, with 85% to 95% seen just once and about 5% held by the top ten. The sequenced material came from peripheral blood. The receptors come from a woman aged 50 to 60 with acute or convalescent COVID-19.

The chain couples TRBV12-3 or TRBV12-4 to TRBJ1-1, with 9 bases identical to TRBD1. The CDR3 totals 13 residues. J was trimmed by 4 bases and V by 4 bases; bases with no gene match: 1. The CDR3 coding sequence is TGTGCCAGCAGTTCGACAGGGGGCACTGAAGCTTTCTTT. This gives the protein CASSSTGGTEAFF.

The V and J genes are TRBV6-2 or TRBV6-3 and TRBJ1-5, with 9 nucleotides matching TRBD1. The CDR3 loop spans 17 amino acids. The V segment lost 2 bases and the J segment 4 bases; nucleotides outside the gene matches: 9. Germline V lookup: CDR1 MNHEY, CDR2 SVGEGT. The CDR3 spells CASSYRTGAQLNQPQHF. The CDR3 nucleotides are TGTGCCAGCAGTTACCGGACAGGGGCCCAATTGAATCAGCCCCAGCATTTT.

The chain carries TRBV4-1 and TRBJ1-1; no clear D. The CDR3 has 16 residues. Germline V gives CDR1 MGHRA, CDR2 YSYEKL. V dropped 2 bases and J dropped 1 base, with 14 bases sitting between them. The chain's CDR3 is CASSQPLRGRNTEAFF. The DNA of the CDR3 is TGCGCCAGCAGCCAACCGCTTCGGGGTAGGAACACTGAAGCTTTCTTT.

The J gene is TRBJ2-1, the V gene TRBV28; 10 nucleotides line up with TRBD2. V shed 7 bases, J shed 15 bases, and the junction held 12 bases outside the gene matches. This CDR3 contains 13 residues. Germline V gene data show CDR1 as MDHEN and CDR2 as SYDVKM. This chain's CDR3 is CASNRGLAGVGFF. Written as DNA, the CDR3 is TGTGCCAGCAACCGCGGGCTAGCGGGAGTTGGGTTCTTC.

This clone was seen a handful of times. As DNA, the CDR3 is TGTGCCAGCAGTGATGCTAGCCGGTATGAGCAGTTCTTC. Protein sequence: CASSDASRYEQFF. The chain has TRBV6-1 and TRBJ2-1; tentative D call: TRBD2 (5 bases). This CDR3 contains 13 residues. Trimming removed 3 bases at V and 8 bases at J, with 11 bases between. The V gene's germline CDR1 is MNHNS and CDR2 SASEGT.

This chain uses TRBV5-1 with TRBJ2-7; 9 positions match TRBD1. This CDR3 spans 15 amino acids. CDR1 is SGHRS, CDR2 YFSETQ, per germline. V trimming: 5 bases; J trimming: 1 base; junction bases outside the gene matches: 7. This chain's CDR3 is CASRGDREVSYEQYF. DNA of the CDR3: TGCGCCAGCAGGGGGGACAGGGAAGTTTCCTACGAGCAGTACTTC. Complete variable domain (other parts from reference TRBV5-1 and TRBJ2-7): KAGVTQTPRYLIKTRGQQVTLSCSPISGHRSVSWYQQTPGQGLQFLFEYFSETQRNKGNFPGRFSGRQFSNSRSEMNVSTLELGDSALYLCASRGDREVSYEQYFGPGTRLTVT.

The rearrangement uses TRBV19 and TRBJ2-3, with D perhaps TRBD1 (6 bases). Between the trimmed V and J ends, which lost 3 bases and 0 bases, there was a span of 10 bases. From germline, CDR1 is LNHDA and CDR2 SQIVND (reference sequence). The CDR3 sequence is 15 residues long. The CDR3 DNA follows: TGTGCCAGTAGTATCCGACAGGATAGCACAGATACGCAGTATTTT. It is translated as CASSIRQDSTDTQYF.

Concerning this clone: The identical CDR3 is also encoded by other nucleotide sequences in the sample. The chain recombines TRBV6-5 with TRBJ1-2, with D maybe TRBD1 (6 bases). This CDR3 is 12 amino acids long. Trimming shortened V by 6 bases and J by 1 base, and 6 bases separated the two germline ends. The germline V gene encodes CDR1 MNHEY and CDR2 SVGAGI. The CDR3 DNA reads TGTGCCAGCAGGGACAGTAACTATGGCTACACCTTC. Residues: CASRDSNYGYTF.

The table lists this clone with a count of one. This CDR3 is CASRDRTPPSGANVLTF. CDR3 coding DNA: TGTGCCAGCAGAGATAGGACACCTCCTTCTGGGGCCAACGTCCTGACTTTC. The chain has TRBV7-2 and TRBJ2-6; tentative D call: TRBD1 (5 bases). Trimming shortened V by 6 bases and J by 1 base, and 16 bases separated the two germline ends. The CDR3 contains 17 residues. Per the germline V gene, CDR1 is SGHTA and CDR2 is FQGNSA.

V usage is TRBV28 and J usage is TRBJ2-6, with D unresolved. Looked up from germline, CDR1 is MDHEN and CDR2 is SYDVKM. Trimming pared 5 bases from V and 2 bases from J, leaving 10 bases between. The CDR3 sequence is 15 residues long. The CDR3 nucleotides read TGTGCCAGCAGTGCATTACACCCTGGGGCCAACGTCCTGACTTTC. Its protein product is CASSALHPGANVLTF.

The CDR3 is CASSSGVDNEQFF. In DNA form, the CDR3 reads TGTGCCAGTAGTTCGGGGGTCGACAATGAGCAGTTCTTC. The chain employs TRBV19 and TRBJ2-1; the D gene is possibly TRBD2 (6 bases). V shed 5 bases and J shed 5 bases, with 10 bases lying between them. The CDR3 totals 13 residues. Per germline, CDR1 LNHDA and CDR2 SQIVND (reference sequence).

V is TRBV6-5 and J is TRBJ1-1, with D possibly TRBD1 on 6 matching bases. The CDR3 has 14 amino acids. CDR1 and CDR2 (germline): MNHEY, SVGAGI. Trimming left V 2 bases short and J 5 bases short, with 12 bases between. CDR3: CASSYTSQGTEAFF. The CDR3 DNA follows: TGTGCCAGCAGTTACACCAGCCAGGGGACTGAAGCTTTCTTT.

The rearrangement links TRBV10-3 to TRBJ2-7; the match to TRBD1 covers 9 bases. The CDR3 has 14 amino acids. V trimming: 4 bases; J trimming: 7 bases; junction bases outside the gene matches: 8. Per germline, CDR1 ENHRY and CDR2 SYGVKD. The CDR3 DNA reads as TGTGCCATCAGTGGAACAGGGGGCGCACGGGAGCAGTACTTC. Protein: CAISGTGGAREQYF.

The CDR3 DNA reads TGTGCCACCAGCAGAGGAGCAGACAGCGCTTCGAACAATGAGCAGTTCTTC. The encoded protein is CATSRGADSASNNEQFF. The chain links TRBV15 to TRBJ2-1; D perhaps matches TRBD1 (5 bases). Per the germline V gene, CDR1 is LNHNV and CDR2 is YYDKDF (reference sequence). There are 17 residues in the CDR3. The germline V and J ends were trimmed by 1 base and 5 bases, with 18 bases remaining between them. Filled out from reference TRBV15 and TRBJ2-1, the complete variable domain reads DAMVIQNPRYQVTQFGKPVTLSCSQTLNHNVMYWYQQKSSQAPKLLFHYYDKDFNNEADTPDNFQSRRPNTSFCFLDIRSPGLGDTAMYLCATSRGADSASNNEQFFGPGTRLTVL.

V is TRBV11-2 and J is TRBJ1-3, with a weak D call TRBD1 (5 bases). The CDR3 totals 16 residues. Germline CDR1 and CDR2: SGHAT and FQNNGV. Trimming removed 2 bases from V and 0 bases from J, with 11 bases in between. DNA of the CDR3: TGTGCCAGCAGCTTATGGAGGGGCCTCTCTGGAAACACCATATATTTT. It is translated as CASSLWRGLSGNTIYF.

V and J are TRBV12-3 or TRBV12-4 and TRBJ2-1; D might be TRBD1 (6 bases). The CDR3 consists of 13 residues. V dropped 5 bases and J dropped 7 bases, with 12 bases sitting between them. CDR3 protein: CASSLTGKNEQFF. The CDR3 bases are TGTGCCAGCAGTCTGACAGGTAAAAATGAGCAGTTCTTC.

The chain links TRBV7-6 to TRBJ1-4, with 8 positions matching TRBD1. Germline CDR1 and CDR2: SGHVS and FNYEAQ. CDR3 size: 16 residues. With V trimmed by 5 bases and J by 8 bases, 13 bases remained unmatched. The CDR3 region has the DNA TGTGCCAGCAGCAGAAGTTCTAAGGACAGGGAAGAAAAACTGTTTTTT. It is translated as CASSRSSKDREEKLFF.

This clone was picked up one time. The rearrangement links TRBV20-1 to TRBJ2-5; 8 bases map to TRBD2. Germline V gene data show CDR1 as DFQATT and CDR2 as SNEGSKA (reference sequence). V lost 3 bases to trimming and J lost 5 bases; unmatched junction nucleotides: 8. This CDR3 has 14 residues. The CDR3 sequence is CSASPGRARETQYF. The CDR3 DNA is TGCAGTGCTAGTCCCGGGAGGGCCCGGGAGACCCAGTACTTC.

The genes are TRBV6-1 and TRBJ1-1; TRBD1 matches at 7 bases. From germline, CDR1 is MNHNS and CDR2 SASEGT. This CDR3 has 16 amino acids. With 4 bases clipped from V and 5 bases from J, the junction kept 13 bases outside the gene matches. The CDR3 here is CASSGQGWERRTEAFF. CDR3 sequence (DNA): TGTGCCAGCAGTGGACAGGGTTGGGAGCGGAGGACTGAAGCTTTCTTT.

The V gene is TRBV21-1, the J gene TRBJ1-4. TRBV21-1 is labeled a pseudogene. The CDR3 length is 16 residues. CDR3 sequence (DNA): TGTGCCAGCAGCAAAGCAATCCGGGTAAGAGGTGAAAAACTGTTTTTT. Its translation is CASSKAIRVRGEKLFF.

J is TRBJ1-1 and V is TRBV5-1; 8 nucleotides line up with TRBD1. V gave up 4 bases and J gave up 1 base; unmatched junction bases: 3. Germline V CDR1 and CDR2: SGHRS, YFSETQ. The CDR3 is made up of 14 amino acids. The CDR3 region has the DNA TGCGCCAGCAGCCCGGGGACAGGGAACACTGAAGCTTTCTTT. Its translation: CASSPGTGNTEAFF.

The V gene is TRBV4-3, the J gene TRBJ2-7, with 9 bases lining up with TRBD2. The CDR3 totals 14 residues. Losses at the gene ends were 4 bases for V and 2 bases for J; bases not matched to a gene: 3. CDR1 and CDR2 (germline): LGHNA, YSLEER. The CDR3 protein is CASSPTSGTYEQYF. The DNA of the CDR3 is TGCGCCAGCAGCCCGACTAGCGGAACCTACGAGCAGTACTTC.

The chain combines TRBV19 with TRBJ1-2; D is ambiguous. Germline CDR1 LNHDA, CDR2 SQIVND (reference sequence). The CDR3 has 15 amino acids. V lost 8 bases and J 4 bases, leaving 20 bases between the germline ends. In nucleotides, the CDR3 is TGTGCCAGTGGTCAGTTCCGGGAGAACTTCTATGGCTACACCTTC. This translates into CASGQFRENFYGYTF.

V gene TRBV28 combines with J gene TRBJ1-3, with 8 positions matching TRBD1. Germline loops: CDR1 MDHEN, CDR2 SYDVKM. This CDR3 comprises 17 residues. V lost 5 bases, J lost 0 bases, and 9 bases stayed unmatched. For the CDR3, the DNA is TGTGCCAGCAGTACTGGGACAGGACGGATCTCTGGAAACACCATATATTTT. It encodes CASSTGTGRISGNTIYF. Based on the CDR3 plus reference TRBV28 and TRBJ1-3, the full variable domain is DVKVTQSSRYLVKRTGEKVFLECVQDMDHENMFWYRQDPGLGLRLIYFSYDVKMKEKGDIPEGYSVSREKKERFSLILESASTNQTSMYLCASSTGTGRISGNTIYFGEGSWLTVV.

The V and J genes are TRBV4-3 and TRBJ2-7, with a tentative D call TRBD1 (6 bases). V was shortened by 0 bases and J by 4 bases, with 13 bases between the two germline ends. The CDR3 sequence is 15 residues long. Germline CDR1 LGHNA, CDR2 YSLEER. CDR3 sequence: CASSQDEGTMYEQYF. Written as DNA, the CDR3 is TGCGCCAGCAGCCAAGATGAGGGGACAATGTACGAGCAGTACTTC.

The chain couples TRBV11-2 to TRBJ2-1; TRBD1 is a possible D gene (5 bases). The germline gives CDR1 SGHAT, CDR2 FQNNGV. The CDR3 loop spans 13 amino acids. V lost 3 bases, J lost 7 bases, and 10 bases lay in between. The CDR3 is CASSLSGPNEQFF. CDR3 coding DNA: TGTGCCAGCAGCTTGTCAGGGCCAAATGAGCAGTTCTTC.

Turning to this clone: Germline is not matched at one junction end, which may reflect a read error. The chain has TRBV7-7 and TRBJ2-7; TRBD2 agrees at 7 bases. CDR1 and CDR2 from the germline V gene are SSHAT and FNYEAQ (reference sequence). The CDR3 is 16 residues long. The CDR3 nucleotides read TGTGCTAGCAGCTTAGCGGGTAGGGCTAGCGACTACGAGCAGTACTTC. Protein sequence: CASSLAGRASDYEQYF.